The sequence of this T cell receptor beta chain was determined in a study of shared clonotypes between healthy human individuals. Study background: A few men and a couple of women, aged 18 to 49, were donors. Notes on the study in general: In this cohort, only blood was sampled, and tissue repertoires likely differ.

Concerning this clone itself: Its antigen is not known.

In germline, CDR1 is WSHSY, CDR2 SAAADI. This CDR3 is built from 13 residues. The junction had 6 bases not matched to a gene; V was cut back by 5 bases and J by 10 bases. The authors ran the assay at deep level. Sequencing was performed with immunoSEQ multiplex PCR; in TCRdb, only in-frame clones are kept and a portion is missing. The sample carries roughly 500,000 clones, about 82% recorded once. The TCR originated in a woman between 40 and 50 years old in good health. Some clones in this sample may be carry-over from other donors' samples. The chain uses TRBV10-2 and TRBJ2-1; 9 bases are shared with TRBD1. Material for sequencing was PBMCs. CDR3 DNA: TGCGCCAGCAGTCCCGGGACAGGGACCGAGCAGTTCTTC. This encodes CASSPGTGTEQFF.